This T cell receptor beta chain was recovered during a study of T-cell reconstitution after alpha-beta-depleted transplantation in children. Study-level findings and limits: A year had passed since transplant, and T-cell counts and diversity by then came mostly from newly produced T cells. Reportedly, alpha-beta T cells present about two months post-transplant originated from several hundred expanded clones of graft origin. Surviving recipient T cells and thymic progenitors accounted for the high day-60 TCRbeta diversity observed in some patients.

Trimming removed 0 bases at V and 2 bases at J, with 5 bases between. The CDR3 totals 14 residues. Germline loops: CDR1 ENHRY, CDR2 SYGVKD. Worth noting for this clonotype: The target antigen is unknown.

Preparation of the TCRbeta library involved a method that used unique molecular identifiers. TCRdb reprocessed the PCR reads via MiXCR and lists one record per CDR3 protein. Seen here are about 580,000 distinct CDR3 sequences, 25% to 30% observed once, and the top ten hold under 45%. This chain links TRBV10-3 with TRBJ1-5; no clear D. Specimen: PBMCs, collected before TCRalphabeta/CD19-depleted stem cell transplant. The TCR was taken from a boy under three years old with Wiskott-Aldrich syndrome, due to receive a stem cell transplant. The CDR3 spells CAISESWGNQPQHF. The CDR3 region has the DNA TGTGCCATCAGTGAGTCCTGGGGCAATCAGCCCCAGCATTTT.